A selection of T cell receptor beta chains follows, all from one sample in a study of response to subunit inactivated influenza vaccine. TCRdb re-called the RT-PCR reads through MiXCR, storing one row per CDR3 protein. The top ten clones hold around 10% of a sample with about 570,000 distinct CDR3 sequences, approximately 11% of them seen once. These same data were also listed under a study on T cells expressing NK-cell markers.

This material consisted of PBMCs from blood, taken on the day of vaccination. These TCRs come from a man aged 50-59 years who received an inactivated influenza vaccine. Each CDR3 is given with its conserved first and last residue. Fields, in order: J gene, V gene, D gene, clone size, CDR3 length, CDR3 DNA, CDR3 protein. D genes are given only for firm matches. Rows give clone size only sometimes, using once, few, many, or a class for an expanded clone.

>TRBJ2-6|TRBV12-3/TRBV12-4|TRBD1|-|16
TGTGCCAGCAGCACGACAGGGTTCCAGGGGGCCAACGTCCTGACTTTC
CASSTTGFQGANVLTF
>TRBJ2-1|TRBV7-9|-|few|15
TGTGCCAGCAGTCACAACTTGGATGCCTACAATGAGCAGTTCTTC
CASSHNLDAYNEQFF
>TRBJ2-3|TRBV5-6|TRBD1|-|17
TGTGCCAGCAGCTTTTCCCTGACAGGGGTGTGGGTAGATACGCAGTATTTT
CASSFSLTGVWVDTQYF
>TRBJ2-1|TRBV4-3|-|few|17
TGCGCCAGCAGCCAAGTATACTTATCGGGACCCTACAATGAGCAGTTCTTC
CASSQVYLSGPYNEQFF
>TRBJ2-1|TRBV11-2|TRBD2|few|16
TGTGCCAGCAGCTTGGTAGCGGGGGGAATGTACAATGAGCAGTTCTTC
CASSLVAGGMYNEQFF
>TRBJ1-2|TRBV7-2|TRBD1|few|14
TGTGCCAGCAGCTTAGTTGAGGGGGCGCTTGGCTACACCTTC
CASSLVEGALGYTF
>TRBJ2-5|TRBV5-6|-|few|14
TGTGCCAGCAGCTTCTATACCCAACAAGAGACCCAGTACTTC
CASSFYTQQETQYF
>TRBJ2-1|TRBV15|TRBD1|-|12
TGTGCCACCAGCAGAGAGACAGGGCGCGGTCTCTTC
CATSRETGRGLF
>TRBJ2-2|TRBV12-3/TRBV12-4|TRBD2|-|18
TGTGCCAGCAGTCGACGGGAGCTAGCGGGAGGATCAGCCGGGGAGCTGTTTTTT
CASSRRELAGGSAGELFF
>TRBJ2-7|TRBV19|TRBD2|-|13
TGTGCCAGTACAGGACTAGACCGGGACGAGCAGTACTTC
CASTGLDRDEQYF
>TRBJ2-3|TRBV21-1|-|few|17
TGTGCCAGCAGCTCGGCTAGTAGGCCACGGAGGACAGATACGCAGTATTTT
CASSSASRPRRTDTQYF
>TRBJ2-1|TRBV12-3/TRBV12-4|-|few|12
TGTGCCAGCAGTCCCCCAACGGGTGAGCAGTTCTTC
CASSPPTGEQFF
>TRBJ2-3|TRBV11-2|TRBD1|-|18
TGTGCCAGCACCCCACGGCAACCCGGGACAGGGAACACAGATACGCAGTATTTT
CASTPRQPGTGNTDTQYF
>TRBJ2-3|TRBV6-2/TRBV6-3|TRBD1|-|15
TGTGCCAGCAGGGACAGGCCACGATACACAGATACGCAGTATTTT
CASRDRPRYTDTQYF
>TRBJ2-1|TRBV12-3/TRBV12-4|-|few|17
TGTGCCAGCAGAGTTCTAGGACTGGAGAGCTCCTACAATGAGCAGTTCTTC
CASRVLGLESSYNEQFF
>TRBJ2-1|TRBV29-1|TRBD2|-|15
TGCAGCGTTGAACGGGGGGAGGGTTCCTACAATGAGCAGTTCTTC
CSVERGEGSYNEQFF
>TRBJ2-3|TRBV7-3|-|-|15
TGTGCCAGCAGTCAAACGGGGGGCGCGACAGATACGCAGTCTTTT
CASSQTGGATDTQSF
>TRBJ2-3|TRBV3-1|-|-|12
TGTGCCAGCAGCCAAGTCGCGGGTACGCAGTATTTT
CASSQVAGTQYF
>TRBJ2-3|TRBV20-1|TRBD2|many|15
TGCAGTGCTAGAAATTGGGCTAGCGGTCTATATACGCAGTATTTT
CSARNWASGLYTQYF
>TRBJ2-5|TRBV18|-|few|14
TGTGCCAGCTCACTCAGCGGAACGTACGAGACCCAGTACTTC
CASSLSGTYETQYF
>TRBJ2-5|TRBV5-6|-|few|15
TGTGCCAGCAGCTTGGTGCAGGGCACGGGGGAGACCCAGTACTTC
CASSLVQGTGETQYF
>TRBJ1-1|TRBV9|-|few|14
TGTGCCAGCAGCTCCAGGGAGCCGAACACTGAAGCTTTCTTT
CASSSREPNTEAFF
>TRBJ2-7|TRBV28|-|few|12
TGTGCCAGCAGCAACGCGGGACGTTTTCAGTACTTC
CASSNAGRFQYF
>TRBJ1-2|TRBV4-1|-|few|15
TGCGCCAGCAGCCAAGTAACAAATGCTAACTATGGCTACACCTTC
CASSQVTNANYGYTF
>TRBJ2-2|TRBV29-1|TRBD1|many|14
TGCAGCGCCCGGACAGGGCCGAACACCGGGGAGCTGTTTTTT
CSARTGPNTGELFF
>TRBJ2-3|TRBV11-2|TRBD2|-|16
TGTGCCAGCAGCCCTACCGCTAGCGGGGGAGCAGATACGCAGTATTTT
CASSPTASGGADTQYF
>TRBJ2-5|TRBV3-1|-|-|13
TGTGCCAGCAGCCAAGCAGCGGGAGAGACCCAGTACTTC
CASSQAAGETQYF
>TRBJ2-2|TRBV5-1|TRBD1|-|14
TGCGCCAGCAGCTGGAACAGGGGGGACGGGGAGCTGTTTTTT
CASSWNRGDGELFF
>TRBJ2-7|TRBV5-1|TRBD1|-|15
TGCGCCAACAGCCGAACCGGGACAGGGGACTACGAGCAGTACTTC
CANSRTGTGDYEQYF
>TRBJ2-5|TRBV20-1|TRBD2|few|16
TGCAGTGCTAGAGGGAGTCTAGCGGGGGATCAAGAGACCCAGTACTTC
CSARGSLAGDQETQYF
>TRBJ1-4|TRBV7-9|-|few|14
TGTGCCAGCAACCCAGGGGCCCAAAATGAAAAACTGTTTTTT
CASNPGAQNEKLFF
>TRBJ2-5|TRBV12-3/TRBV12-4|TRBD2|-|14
TGTGCCAGCAGTTTAGGGACTAGCGGCCCTCCCCAGTACTTC
CASSLGTSGPPQYF
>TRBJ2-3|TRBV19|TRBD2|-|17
TGTGCCAGTAGTTTGTGGACTAGCGGGGCCCCCACAGATACGCAGTATTTT
CASSLWTSGAPTDTQYF
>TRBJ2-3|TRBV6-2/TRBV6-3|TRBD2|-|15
TGTGCCAGCAGTGCCGGGACTAGCGTCGCAGATACGCAGTATTTT
CASSAGTSVADTQYF
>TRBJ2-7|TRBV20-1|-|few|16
TGCAGTGCTAGATCCCTTCGGGAAGGGGTAATAGGGAAGCAGTACTTC
CSARSLREGVIGKQYF
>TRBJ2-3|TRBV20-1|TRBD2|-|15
TGCAGTGCTAGGAGGGCCGCGGGGGGGGCAGATACGCAGTATTTT
CSARRAAGGADTQYF
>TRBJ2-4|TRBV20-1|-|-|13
TGCAGTGCTAGCGAGGGGGCCAAAAACATTCAGTACTTC
CSASEGAKNIQYF
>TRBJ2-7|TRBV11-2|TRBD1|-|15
TGTGCCAGCAGCTCCCTCCCGACAGGGACCTACGAGCAGTACTTC
CASSSLPTGTYEQYF
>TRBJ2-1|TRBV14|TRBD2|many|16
TGTGCCAGCAGCCGATGGGGGCGGGAGGGCCTCTCAGAGCAGTTCTTC
CASSRWGREGLSEQFF
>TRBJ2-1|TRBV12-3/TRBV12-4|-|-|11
TGTGCCAGCAGTTTTTGGAATGAGCAGTTCTTC
CASSFWNEQFF
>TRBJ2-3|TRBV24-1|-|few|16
TGTGCCACCAGTGAGGTTGGGCCCCTAACCAGAGATACGCAGTATTTT
CATSEVGPLTRDTQYF
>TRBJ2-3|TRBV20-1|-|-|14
TGCAGTGCTAGCCATCCAGTCAGCACAGATACGCAGTATTTT
CSASHPVSTDTQYF